The sample holds many counts of the clone carrying this TCR beta chain. This entry comes from a study of Graves' ophthalmopathy and Graves' hyperthyroidism. Certain patients, namely those with other autoimmune diseases, uncontrolled infections, pregnancy or lactation, were excluded. This CDR3 comprises 14 residues. CDR1 is MDHEN, CDR2 SYDVKM, per germline. V dropped 5 bases and J dropped 3 bases, with 8 bases sitting between them. RNA transcripts yielded amplified TCR beta CDR3 regions. First-round RT-PCR used HTBI primers; second-round multiplex PCR followed. One entry per CDR3 protein results from TCRdb running MiXCR on the multiplex PCR reads. Among 200,000 to 250,000 distinct CDR3 sequences listed, 20% to 25% were seen once.

The chain couples TRBV28 to TRBJ2-6; D unresolved. The source material was peripheral blood. The TCR comes from a woman in her forties or fifties with Graves' ophthalmopathy. The CDR3 nucleotides are TGTGCCAGCAGTGGGTCTTTTGGGGCCAACGTCCTGACTTTC. Encoded protein: CASSGSFGANVLTF.